Listed below are T cell receptor beta chains from one sample, sequenced in a study of T cells in Graves' hyperthyroidism and ophthalmopathy. TCRdb ran MiXCR on the multiplex PCR reads and lists one entry per CDR3 protein. The sample yields approximately 500,000 distinct CDR3 sequences, about 43% seen once. Sequenced sample: peripheral blood or thyroid tissue (not recorded which). The source of these receptors is a woman aged 18-29 years with Graves' hyperthyroidism. Each CDR3 is given with its conserved first and last residue. The order of the fields is J gene, clone size, D gene, V gene, CDR3 protein, CDR3 DNA. D genes are given only for firm matches. Size tells how often a clone was seen (once, few, many) or the class of an expanded clone, and some rows leave it out.

>TRBJ2-7|.|TRBD2|TRBV7-9
CASSPTSGRYLEQYF
TGTGCCAGCAGCCCTACTAGCGGGAGGTATCTTGAGCAGTACTTC
>TRBJ1-5|.|.|TRBV10-3
CAIGRTSGHNEHF
TGTGCCATCGGGAGGACTAGCGGACACAATGAGCATTTT
>TRBJ1-2|many|.|TRBV7-2
CASSHVIRYGYTF
TGTGCCAGCAGCCACGTGATCAGATATGGCTACACCTTC
>TRBJ1-6|.|.|TRBV28
CASSSWTANSPLHF
TGTGCCAGCAGTTCGTGGACGGCAAATTCACCCCTCCACTTT
>TRBJ2-2|.|TRBD1|TRBV4-3
CANSVQGALGELFF
TGCGCCAACAGCGTTCAGGGGGCCCTCGGGGAGCTGTTTTTT
>TRBJ1-5|many|TRBD1|TRBV19
CASNRRDRGLNQPQHF
TGTGCCAGTAACCGTCGGGACAGGGGCTTAAATCAGCCCCAGCATTTT
>TRBJ1-6|many|.|TRBV7-9
CASSQSRDTNSPLHF
TGTGCCAGCAGCCAATCCCGGGACACTAATTCACCCCTCCACTTT
>TRBJ2-3|.|.|TRBV27
CASGGQGSTDTQYF
TGTGCCAGCGGAGGGCAGGGTAGCACAGATACGCAGTATTTT
>TRBJ2-1|.|TRBD2|TRBV24-1
CATKPGTSGTYNEQFF
TGTGCCACCAAGCCCGGGACTAGCGGGACCTACAATGAGCAGTTCTTC
>TRBJ2-7|few|.|TRBV6-1
CASIPRQNHAKQYF
TGTGCCAGCATCCCTAGACAGAATCACGCCAAGCAGTACTTC
>TRBJ2-7|few|.|TRBV25-1
CASSGNLYEQYF
TGTGCCAGCAGTGGGAACCTCTACGAGCAGTACTTC
>TRBJ2-3|few|TRBD2|TRBV7-6
CASSSRGERESSDTQYF
TGTGCCAGCAGCTCACGTGGTGAGCGGGAATCGTCAGATACGCAGTATTTT
>TRBJ2-5|many|.|TRBV2
CATTLGETQYF
TGTGCCACCACTCTGGGGGAGACCCAGTACTTC
>TRBJ1-2|many|.|TRBV7-9
CASSPRQNFNYGYTF
TGTGCCAGCAGCCCCAGACAGAATTTTAACTATGGCTACACCTTC
>TRBJ2-7|.|.|TRBV5-8
CASTGGRDYSYEQYF
TGTGCCAGCACCGGGGGCAGGGATTACTCCTACGAGCAGTACTTC
>TRBJ1-2|few|.|TRBV5-1
CASSFRRVGNTF
TGCGCCAGCAGCTTTAGGAGGGTTGGAAACACCTTC
>TRBJ2-2|many|.|TRBV12-3/TRBV12-4
CASSLERYTGELFF
TGTGCCAGCAGTTTAGAGCGTTACACCGGGGAGCTGTTTTTT
>TRBJ1-2|.|.|TRBV29-1
CSSLYSTNYGYTF
TGCAGCTCACTGTACAGTACGAACTATGGCTACACCTTC
>TRBJ2-7|many|TRBD2|TRBV7-6
CASSVRTSGLPYEQYF
TGTGCCAGCAGCGTAAGGACTAGCGGGTTACCCTACGAGCAGTACTTC
>TRBJ2-7|.|TRBD2|TRBV2
CATTGGTSGRAGEQYF
TGTGCCACAACAGGGGGGACTAGCGGGAGGGCCGGGGAGCAGTACTTC
>TRBJ1-2|many|.|TRBV4-2
CASSQVPGLDYGYTF
TGTGCCAGCAGCCAGGTACCCGGACTGGACTATGGCTACACCTTC
>TRBJ2-7|few|.|TRBV18
CASSPPNRDSAYEQYF
TGTGCCAGCTCACCACCGAATCGTGACAGTGCCTACGAGCAGTACTTC
>TRBJ2-7|many|TRBD1|TRBV7-8
CASSDLSGQGGHEQYF
TGTGCCAGCAGCGACTTATCGGGACAGGGTGGCCACGAGCAGTACTTC
>TRBJ1-2|.|TRBD1|TRBV6-1
CASSEVDRATGYTF
TGTGCCAGCAGTGAAGTGGACAGGGCAACTGGCTACACCTTC
>TRBJ2-7|many|.|TRBV7-2
CASSLAAGAPYEQYF
TGTGCCAGCAGCCTGGCGGCGGGCGCCCCCTACGAGCAGTACTTC
>TRBJ1-2|once|.|TRBV20-1
CSASARVGYTF
TGCAGTGCTAGTGCCAGGGTTGGCTACACCTTC
>TRBJ1-5|.|.|TRBV10-3
CAIRVGNQPQHF
TGTGCCATCCGGGTTGGCAATCAGCCCCAGCATTTT
>TRBJ1-5|many|.|TRBV7-3
CASSLGLDQPQHF
TGTGCCAGCAGCTTAGGGTTGGATCAGCCCCAGCATTTT
>TRBJ2-1|once|TRBD2|TRBV7-3
CASSYNGQRDRQFF
TGTGCCAGCAGCTATAACGGCCAGCGGGACCGGCAGTTCTTC
>TRBJ2-5|.|TRBD2|TRBV7-2
CASSLLLAGGQETQYF
TGTGCCAGCAGCTTATTACTAGCGGGAGGACAAGAGACCCAGTACTTC
>TRBJ2-5|.|.|TRBV7-9
CASTHTPGFALETQYF
TGTGCCAGCACCCATACACCGGGATTTGCGTTGGAGACCCAGTACTTC
>TRBJ1-5|.|TRBD1|TRBV24-1
CATSPRTGVQPQHF
TGTGCCACCTCCCCACGAACAGGGGTTCAGCCCCAGCATTTT
>TRBJ2-5|.|.|TRBV9
CASSVEEYF
TGTGCCAGCAGCGTAGAAGAGTACTTC
>TRBJ1-1|.|.|TRBV7-2
CASSRLAGGAGNTEAFF
TGTGCCAGCAGCCGACTAGCGGGAGGGGCCGGGAACACTGAAGCTTTCTTT
>TRBJ1-5|.|.|TRBV20-1
CSAGGTSGQHF
TGCAGTGCTGGGGGGACTAGCGGCCAGCATTTT
>TRBJ2-7|many|TRBD2|TRBV7-9
CASSLAAGNEQYF
TGTGCCAGCAGCTTAGCAGCGGGGAACGAGCAGTACTTC
>TRBJ1-4|many|.|TRBV4-1
CASSQLGRTNEKLFF
TGCGCCAGCAGCCAACTAGGCAGAACTAATGAAAAACTGTTTTTT
>TRBJ2-7|many|.|TRBV20-1
CSARDTGGPYEQYF
TGCAGTGCTAGAGATACCGGAGGGCCCTACGAGCAGTACTTC
>TRBJ1-2|.|.|TRBV2
CASSHAGYGYTF
TGTGCCAGCAGTCACGCGGGCTATGGCTACACCTTC
>TRBJ2-3|.|TRBD2|TRBV12-3/TRBV12-4
CASRGLAGVSDTQYF
TGTGCCAGCAGAGGACTAGCGGGAGTGTCAGATACGCAGTATTTT
>TRBJ2-5|.|.|TRBV10-3
CAIRGISKETQYF
TGTGCCATCAGGGGCATCTCCAAGGAGACCCAGTACTTC
>TRBJ2-5|few|.|TRBV18
CASSRAGPQETQYF
TGTGCCAGCTCACGGGCAGGGCCTCAAGAGACCCAGTACTTC
>TRBJ2-7|.|TRBD2|TRBV9
CASSLGRLARFYEQYF
TGTGCCAGCAGCTTAGGGCGACTAGCTCGTTTCTACGAGCAGTACTTC